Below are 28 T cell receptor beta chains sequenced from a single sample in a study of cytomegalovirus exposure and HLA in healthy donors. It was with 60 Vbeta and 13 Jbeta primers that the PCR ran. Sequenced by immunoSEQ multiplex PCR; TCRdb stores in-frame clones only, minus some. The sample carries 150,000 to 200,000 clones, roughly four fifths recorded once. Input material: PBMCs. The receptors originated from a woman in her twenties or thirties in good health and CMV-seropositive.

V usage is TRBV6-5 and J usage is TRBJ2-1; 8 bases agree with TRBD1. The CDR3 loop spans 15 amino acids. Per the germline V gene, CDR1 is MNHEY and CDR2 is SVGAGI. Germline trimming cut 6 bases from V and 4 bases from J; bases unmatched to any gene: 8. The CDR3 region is CASSFQGAGYNEQFF. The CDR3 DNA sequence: TGTGCCAGCAGCTTTCAGGGGGCGGGATACAATGAGCAGTTCTTC.

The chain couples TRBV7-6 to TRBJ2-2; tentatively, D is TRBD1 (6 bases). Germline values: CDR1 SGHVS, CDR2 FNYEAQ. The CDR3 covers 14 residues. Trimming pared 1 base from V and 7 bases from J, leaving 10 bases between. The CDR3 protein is CASSLDTGYGELFF. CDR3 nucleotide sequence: TGTGCCAGCAGCTTAGATACAGGGTACGGGGAGCTGTTTTTT.

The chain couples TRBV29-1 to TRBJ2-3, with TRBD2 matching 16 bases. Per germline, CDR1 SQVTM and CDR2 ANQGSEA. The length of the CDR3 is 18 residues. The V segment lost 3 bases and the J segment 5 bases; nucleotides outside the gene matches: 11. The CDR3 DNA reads TGCAGCGTTGAGAGCCCGGGACTAGCGGGGGGGCGTGGAGATACGCAGTATTTT. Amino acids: CSVESPGLAGGRGDTQYF.

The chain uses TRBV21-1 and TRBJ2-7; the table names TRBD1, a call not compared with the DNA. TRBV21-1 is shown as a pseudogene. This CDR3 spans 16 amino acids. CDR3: CASSITIRDMSYEQYF. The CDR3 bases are TGTGCCAGCAGCATAACAATCCGGGACATGTCCTACGAGCAGTACTTC.

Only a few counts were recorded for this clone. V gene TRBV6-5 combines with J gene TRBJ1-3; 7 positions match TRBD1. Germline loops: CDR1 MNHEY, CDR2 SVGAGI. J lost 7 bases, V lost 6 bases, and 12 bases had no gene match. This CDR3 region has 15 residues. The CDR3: CASSYTQTGSNTIYF. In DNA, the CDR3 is TGTGCCAGCAGCTACACCCAGACAGGGAGTAACACCATATATTTT.

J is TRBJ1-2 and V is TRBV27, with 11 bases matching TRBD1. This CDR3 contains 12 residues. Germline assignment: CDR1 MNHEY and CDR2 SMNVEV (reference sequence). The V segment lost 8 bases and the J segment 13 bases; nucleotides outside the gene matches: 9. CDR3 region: CASSRDRGGLTF. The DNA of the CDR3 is TGTGCCAGCTCTAGGGACAGGGGGGGTCTCACCTTC.

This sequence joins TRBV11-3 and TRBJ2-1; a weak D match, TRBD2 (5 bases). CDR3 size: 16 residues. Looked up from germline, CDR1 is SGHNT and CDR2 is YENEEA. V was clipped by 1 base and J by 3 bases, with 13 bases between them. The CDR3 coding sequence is TGTGCCAGCAGCTTAGGGACTCATTCTATCTACAATGAGCAGTTCTTC. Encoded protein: CASSLGTHSIYNEQFF.

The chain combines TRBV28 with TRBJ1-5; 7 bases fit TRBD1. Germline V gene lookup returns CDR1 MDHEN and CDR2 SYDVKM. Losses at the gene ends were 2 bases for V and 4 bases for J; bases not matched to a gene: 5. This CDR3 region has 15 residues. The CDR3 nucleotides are TGTGCCAGCAGTTTACCGACAGGGAATAATCAGCCCCAGCATTTT. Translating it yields CASSLPTGNNQPQHF.

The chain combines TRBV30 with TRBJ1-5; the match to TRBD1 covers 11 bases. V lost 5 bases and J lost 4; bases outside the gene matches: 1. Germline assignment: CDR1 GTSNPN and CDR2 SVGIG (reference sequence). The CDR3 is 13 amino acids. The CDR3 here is CAWGQGANQPQHF. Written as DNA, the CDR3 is TGTGCCTGGGGACAGGGGGCTAATCAGCCCCAGCATTTT.

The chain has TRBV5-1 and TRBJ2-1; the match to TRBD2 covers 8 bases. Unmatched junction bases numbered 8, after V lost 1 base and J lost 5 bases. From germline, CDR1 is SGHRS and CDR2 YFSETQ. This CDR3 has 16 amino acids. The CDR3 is CASSLRPLAENNEQFF. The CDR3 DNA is TGCGCCAGCAGCTTGCGCCCACTAGCGGAAAACAATGAGCAGTTCTTC. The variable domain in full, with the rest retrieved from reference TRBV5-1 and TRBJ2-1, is KAGVTQTPRYLIKTRGQQVTLSCSPISGHRSVSWYQQTPGQGLQFLFEYFSETQRNKGNFPGRFSGRQFSNSRSEMNVSTLELGDSALYLCASSLRPLAENNEQFFGPGTRLTVL.

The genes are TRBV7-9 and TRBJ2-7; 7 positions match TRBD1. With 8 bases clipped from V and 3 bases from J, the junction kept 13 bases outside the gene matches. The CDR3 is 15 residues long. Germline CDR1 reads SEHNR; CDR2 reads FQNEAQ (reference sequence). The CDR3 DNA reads TGTGCCAGCGGACAAAAGGGGGCCTCCTACTACGAGCAGTACTTC. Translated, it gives CASGQKGASYYEQYF. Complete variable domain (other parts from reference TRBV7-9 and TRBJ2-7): DTGVSQNPRHKITKRGQNVTFRCDPISEHNRLYWYRQTLGQGPEFLTYFQNEAQLEKSRLLSDRFSAERPKGSFSTLEIQRTEQGDSAMYLCASGQKGASYYEQYFGPGTRLTVT.

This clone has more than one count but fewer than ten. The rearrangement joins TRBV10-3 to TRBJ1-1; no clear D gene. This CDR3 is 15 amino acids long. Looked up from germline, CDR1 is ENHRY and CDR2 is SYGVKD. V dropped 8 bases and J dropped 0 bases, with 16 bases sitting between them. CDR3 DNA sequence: TGTGCCATCCGGCCGAGGGTGGAAATGAACACTGAAGCTTTCTTT. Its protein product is CAIRPRVEMNTEAFF.

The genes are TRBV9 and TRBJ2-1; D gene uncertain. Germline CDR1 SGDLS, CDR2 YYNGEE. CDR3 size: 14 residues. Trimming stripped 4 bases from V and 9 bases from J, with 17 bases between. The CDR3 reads CASSPHLEETEQFF. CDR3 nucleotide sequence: TGTGCCAGCAGCCCTCACCTCGAGGAAACTGAGCAGTTCTTC.

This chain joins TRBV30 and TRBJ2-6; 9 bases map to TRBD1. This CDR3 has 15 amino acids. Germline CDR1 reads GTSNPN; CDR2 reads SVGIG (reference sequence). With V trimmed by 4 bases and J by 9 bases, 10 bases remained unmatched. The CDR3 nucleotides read TGTGCCTGGAAGGGACAGGGCGGTATCATCAACGTCCTGACTTTC. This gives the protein CAWKGQGGIINVLTF.

CDR3 DNA sequence: TGCGCCAGCAATCGAGACCATCAGACAGGGAACAACTATGGCTACACCTTC. Its protein is CASNRDHQTGNNYGYTF. The rearrangement joins TRBV10-1 to TRBJ1-2; TRBD1 aligns across 7 bases. This CDR3 region has 17 residues. CDR1 and CDR2 (germline): WNHNN, SYGVQD (reference sequence). The V segment lost 7 bases and the J segment 2 bases; nucleotides outside the gene matches: 16.

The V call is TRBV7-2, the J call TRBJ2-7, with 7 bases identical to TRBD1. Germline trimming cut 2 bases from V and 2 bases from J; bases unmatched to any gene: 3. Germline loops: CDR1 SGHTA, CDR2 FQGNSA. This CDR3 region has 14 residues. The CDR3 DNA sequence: TGTGCCAGCAGCTTATTAACAGGGGCCTACGAGCAGTACTTC. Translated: CASSLLTGAYEQYF. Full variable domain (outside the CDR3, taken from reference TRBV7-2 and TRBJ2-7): GAGVSQSPSNKVTEKGKDVELRCDPISGHTALYWYRQSLGQGLEFLIYFQGNSAPDKSGLPSDRFSAERTGGSVSTLTIQRTQQEDSAVYLCASSLLTGAYEQYFGPGTRLTVT.

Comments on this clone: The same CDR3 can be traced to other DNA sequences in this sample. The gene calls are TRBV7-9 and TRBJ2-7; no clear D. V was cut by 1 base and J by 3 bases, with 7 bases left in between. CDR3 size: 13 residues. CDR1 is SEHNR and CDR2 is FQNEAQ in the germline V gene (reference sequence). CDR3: CASSLVGGYEQYF. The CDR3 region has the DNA TGTGCCAGCAGCTTAGTTGGCGGCTACGAGCAGTACTTC.

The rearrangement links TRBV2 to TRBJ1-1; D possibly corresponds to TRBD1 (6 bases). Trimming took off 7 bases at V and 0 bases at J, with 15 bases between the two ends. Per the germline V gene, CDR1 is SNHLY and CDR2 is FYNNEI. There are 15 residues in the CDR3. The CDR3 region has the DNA TGTGCCAGCATGGAGAGAGGGGGTATGAACACTGAAGCTTTCTTT. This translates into CASMERGGMNTEAFF.

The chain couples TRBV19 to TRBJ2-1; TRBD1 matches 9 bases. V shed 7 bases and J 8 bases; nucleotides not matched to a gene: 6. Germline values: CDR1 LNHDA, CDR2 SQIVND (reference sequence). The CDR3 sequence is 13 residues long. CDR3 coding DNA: TGTGCCAGTACCGGACAGGGGAGGCATGAGCAGTTCTTC. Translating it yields CASTGQGRHEQFF.

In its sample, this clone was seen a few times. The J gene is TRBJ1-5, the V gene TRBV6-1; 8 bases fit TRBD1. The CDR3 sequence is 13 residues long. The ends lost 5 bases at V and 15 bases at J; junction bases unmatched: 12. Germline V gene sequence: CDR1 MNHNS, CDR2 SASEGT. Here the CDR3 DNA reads TGTGCCAGCAGTAGGCCTCCCTCCGGACAGGGGCATTTT. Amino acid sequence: CASSRPPSGQGHF.

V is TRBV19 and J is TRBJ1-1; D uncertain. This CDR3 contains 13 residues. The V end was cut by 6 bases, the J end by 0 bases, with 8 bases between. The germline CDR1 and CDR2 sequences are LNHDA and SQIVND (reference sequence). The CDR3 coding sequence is TGTGCCAGTAGCGTCACGGTGAACACTGAAGCTTTCTTT. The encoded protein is CASSVTVNTEAFF.

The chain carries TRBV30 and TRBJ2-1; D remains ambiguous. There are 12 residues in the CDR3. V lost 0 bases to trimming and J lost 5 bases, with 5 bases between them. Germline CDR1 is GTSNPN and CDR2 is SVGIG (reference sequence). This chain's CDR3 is CAWSVRDNEQFF. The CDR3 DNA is TGTGCCTGGAGTGTACGGGACAATGAGCAGTTCTTC. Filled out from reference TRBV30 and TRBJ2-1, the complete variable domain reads SQTIHQWPATLVQPVGSPLSLECTVEGTSNPNLYWYRQAAGRGLQLLFYSVGIGQISSEVPQNLSASRPQDRQFILSSKKLLLSDSGFYLCAWSVRDNEQFFGPGTRLTVL.

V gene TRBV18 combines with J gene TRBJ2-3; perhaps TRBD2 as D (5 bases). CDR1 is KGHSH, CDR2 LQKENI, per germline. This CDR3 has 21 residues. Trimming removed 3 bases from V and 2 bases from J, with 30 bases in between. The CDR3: CASSPPWPTSKNDGDTDTQYF. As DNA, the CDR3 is TGTGCCAGCTCACCGCCGTGGCCGACAAGCAAGAATGACGGGGACACAGATACGCAGTATTTT.

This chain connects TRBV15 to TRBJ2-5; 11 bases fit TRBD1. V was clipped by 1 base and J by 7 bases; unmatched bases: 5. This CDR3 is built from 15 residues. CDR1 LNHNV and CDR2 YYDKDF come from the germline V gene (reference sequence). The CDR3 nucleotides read TGTGCCACCAGCAGAGGGGACAGGGGGTTAGGGACCCAGTACTTC. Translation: CATSRGDRGLGTQYF.

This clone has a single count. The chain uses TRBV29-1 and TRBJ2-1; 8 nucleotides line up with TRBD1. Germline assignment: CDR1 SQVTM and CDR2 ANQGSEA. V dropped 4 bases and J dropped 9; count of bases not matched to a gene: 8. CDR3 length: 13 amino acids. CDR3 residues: CSVGPGGWSEQFF. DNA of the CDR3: TGCAGCGTTGGGCCAGGGGGCTGGAGTGAGCAGTTCTTC.

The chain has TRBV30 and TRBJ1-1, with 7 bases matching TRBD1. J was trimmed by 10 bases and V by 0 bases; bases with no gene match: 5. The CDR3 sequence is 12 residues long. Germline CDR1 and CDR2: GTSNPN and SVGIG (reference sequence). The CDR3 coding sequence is TGTGCCTGGAGTGTAGGGGCAGGGGGAGCTTTCTTT. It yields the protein CAWSVGAGGAFF.

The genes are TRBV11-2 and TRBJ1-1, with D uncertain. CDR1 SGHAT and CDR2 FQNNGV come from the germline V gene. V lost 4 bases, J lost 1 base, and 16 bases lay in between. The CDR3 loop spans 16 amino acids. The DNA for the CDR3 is TGTGCCAGCAGCTCGCCCGGAGGTCGATGGAACACTGAAGCTTTCTTT. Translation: CASSSPGGRWNTEAFF.

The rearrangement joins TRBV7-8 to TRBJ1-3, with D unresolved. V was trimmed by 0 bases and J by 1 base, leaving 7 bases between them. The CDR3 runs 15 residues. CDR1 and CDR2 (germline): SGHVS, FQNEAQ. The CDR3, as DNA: TGTGCCAGCAGCTTAGCGGGAGGATCTGGAAACACCATATATTTT. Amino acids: CASSLAGGSGNTIYF.